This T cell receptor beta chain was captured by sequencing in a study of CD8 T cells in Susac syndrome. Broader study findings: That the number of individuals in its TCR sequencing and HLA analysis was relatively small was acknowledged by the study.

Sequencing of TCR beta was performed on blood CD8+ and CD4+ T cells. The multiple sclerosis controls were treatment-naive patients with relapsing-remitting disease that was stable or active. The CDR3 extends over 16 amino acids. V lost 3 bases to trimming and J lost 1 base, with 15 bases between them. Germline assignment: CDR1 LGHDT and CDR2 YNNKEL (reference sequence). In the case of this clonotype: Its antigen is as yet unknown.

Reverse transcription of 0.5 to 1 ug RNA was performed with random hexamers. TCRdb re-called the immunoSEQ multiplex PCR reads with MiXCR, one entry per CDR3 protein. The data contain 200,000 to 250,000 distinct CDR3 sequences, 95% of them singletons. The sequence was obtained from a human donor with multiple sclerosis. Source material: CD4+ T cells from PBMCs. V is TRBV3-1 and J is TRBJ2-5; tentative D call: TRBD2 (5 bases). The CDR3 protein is CASSHRSAAGQETQYF. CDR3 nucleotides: TGTGCCAGCAGCCACAGATCGGCGGCGGGCCAAGAGACCCAGTACTTC.